This T cell receptor (beta chain) was captured by sequencing in a study of neurological immune-mediated disorders (dated by TCRdb to between 2018 and 2021). As for the study more broadly: The study compared peripheral blood TCR-beta repertoires of HTLV-I-associated myelopathy (HAM/TSP) patients, multiple sclerosis patients and healthy controls using UMI-based sequencing. Alongside PBMC samples, the set of 80 to 130 TCR-beta libraries contained longitudinal samples, technical triplicates, and paired CD4+ and CD8+ T-cell subsets that had been sorted. The cohort was made up of approximately 69 subjects, consisting of about 15 HAM/TSP patients, 34 multiple sclerosis patients and around 20 healthy controls.

The cysteine opens and the phenylalanine closes a CDR3 of 16 amino acids. Only the CDR3 portion is preserved as DNA: 48 bases, with reading frame beginning at the first base. V was cut back by 1 base and J by 0 bases, leaving a gap of 12 bases between them. CDR1 and CDR2 are read off the germline V gene (reference sequence) as LGHDT and YNNKEL. General findings and caveats noted by the study authors: TCR clonal expansion was highest in HAM/TSP patients and lowest in MS patients, with MS patients falling below even healthy controls. No identical CDR3 amino acid sequences were found to be shared among expanded clones across subjects, suggesting that TCR-beta repertoires were private in all groups.

Blood bank volunteers in Maryland, USA served as the healthy controls. Unsorted PBMC libraries were generated from 2 million PBMCs stored in RNAlater at -80 °C until RNA extraction. Peripheral blood was subjected to Ficoll-Hypaque density gradient centrifugation to isolate PBMCs, which were then cryopreserved in liquid nitrogen. To synthesize cDNA, template-switch 5'RACE was performed with a primer carrying a 10-nucleotide random unique molecular identifier so that each TCR transcript was tagged. Each sequencing run produced over 160 million TCR-beta sequences covering 15-18 subjects. Total RNA was extracted with the RNeasy kit. The KAPA Real-time Library Amplification kit was used to amplify TCR-beta VDJ regions with primers for the TCR constant region and the 5'RACE anchor. A first PCR added sample indexes and Illumina adaptors, and a second PCR then raised library yield. After Ampure bead purification, the TCR product of roughly 650 bp was size-selected on a 2% E-gel SizeSelection system. Before pooling, library quality was checked on a Bioanalyzer, concentration was measured with Qubit, and libraries were quantified with the Kapa Library Quantification kit. An Illumina HiSeq 2500 was used to sequence the libraries paired-end at 2 x 150 bp. To increase sequence diversity, roughly 25-31% phiX was spiked into each library pool. The published analysis was carried out like this. The UMI-based MiGEC pipeline processed quality-filtered reads and removed over 85% of raw TCR sequences during error correction. VDJ genes were aligned to IMGT germline references, and clonotypes were defined by unique CDR3 amino acid sequence plus V-J genes. Clonal expansion, Shannon diversity, and CDR3 relatedness (CalcPairwiseDistances, ClusterSamples) were evaluated with VDJtools, and phylogenetic trees were built with CLCbio workbench. Expanded clones were defined as having at least 8 unique UMIs, based on coefficient-of-variation modelling across technical triplicates. TCRdb trimmed the raw reads at Q25, called clones with MiXCR and kept productive beta chains. Merged by CDR3 protein, the rows form single entries marked with the most common genes and DNA. The authors' filters were not applied to this entry. The sample includes tens of thousands of distinct CDR3 sequences, with 7% to 8% observed a single time. The ten biggest clones cover about 4% of the sample.

This clonotype was seen many times. Its antigen is currently not known. Base qualities are not provided; no much larger clone lies one nucleotide away. The sequenced sample consisted of PBMCs. The sequence joins TRBV3-1 to TRBJ1-2, with the D gene too uncertain to name. The sequence derives from a woman in her thirties or forties in good health. The sequenced DNA: TGTGCCAGCAGCCAAGGGTGGTCCACAGCTAACTATGGCTACACCTTC. This gives the protein CASSQGWSTANYGYTF. Extended through the reference TRBV3-1 and TRBJ1-2 proteins, this CDR3 yields the full variable domain: DTAVSQTPKYLVTQMGNDKSIKCEQNLGHDTMYWYKQDSKKFLKIMFSYNNKELIINETVPNRFSPKSPDKAHLNLHINSLELGDSAVYFCASSQGWSTANYGYTFGSGTRLTVV.